Shown below are 12 T cell receptor beta chains from a single sample sequenced in a study of cytomegalovirus exposure and HLA in healthy donors. The repertoire was sequenced with immunoSEQ multiplex PCR; TCRdb's copy has only in-frame clones and lacks some. There are some 250,000 clones in the sample; roughly 90% occur only once, and less than 0.4% lies in the top ten. Sequencing input: PBMCs. Every receptor here comes from a woman under 30 in good health and CMV-seronegative.

This clone was seen only a few times. The V call is TRBV2, the J call TRBJ1-2, with 7 bases aligning to TRBD1. CDR1 and CDR2 from the germline V gene are SNHLY and FYNNEI. V lost 6 bases, J lost 3 bases, and 4 bases stayed unmatched. CDR3 length: 13 residues. CDR3 nucleotides: TGTGCCAGCAGCGTACAGGGGTACTATGGCTACACCTTC. It codes for CASSVQGYYGYTF.

This clone was observed a handful of times. This sequence joins TRBV5-3 and TRBJ2-7; 7 bases map to TRBD1. TRBV5-3 carries the ORF label, with uncertain function. The CDR3 extends over 15 amino acids. Trimming cost V 5 bases and J 6 bases; bases outside gene matches: 14. CDR3 DNA: TGTGCCAGAAGGTATCCGGCAACAGGGGTTTTCGAGCAGTACTTC. Translation gives CARRYPATGVFEQYF.

The chain uses TRBV5-1 and TRBJ1-6; no reliable D call. The CDR3 runs 19 residues. V was trimmed by 0 bases and J by 0 bases, leaving 16 bases between them. Germline loops: CDR1 SGHRS, CDR2 YFSETQ. The CDR3 here is CASSLVITGASSYNSPLHF. The CDR3 DNA is TGCGCCAGCAGCTTGGTAATAACGGGAGCGAGCTCCTATAATTCACCCCTCCACTTT.

V usage is TRBV14 and J usage is TRBJ1-1; D remains unclear. Trimming removed 5 bases from V and 7 bases from J, with 14 bases in between. This CDR3 contains 13 residues. The germline V gene has CDR1 SGHDN and CDR2 FVKESK. CDR3 residues: CASSSQAVGEAFF. CDR3 DNA: TGTGCCAGCAGCTCCCAGGCTGTCGGTGAAGCTTTCTTT.

The chain carries TRBV7-6 and TRBJ1-1, with D perhaps TRBD1 (6 bases). CDR1 SGHVS and CDR2 FNYEAQ come from the germline V gene. V lost 5 bases and J lost 4, with 17 bases in between. This CDR3 is built from 15 residues. The CDR3 region is CASSKRGGRSTEAFF. CDR3 nucleotides: TGTGCCAGCAGCAAAAGGGGGGGGCGAAGCACTGAAGCTTTCTTT.

V and J are TRBV4-1 and TRBJ1-2, with D perhaps TRBD1 (6 bases). V gave up 1 base and J gave up 3 bases, with 12 bases separating them. The germline CDR1 and CDR2 sequences are MGHRA and YSYEKL. The CDR3 length is 15 residues. The CDR3: CASSQVQGADYGYTF. Written as DNA, the CDR3 is TGCGCCAGCAGCCAAGTACAGGGAGCGGACTATGGCTACACCTTC.

This chain joins TRBV11-2 and TRBJ2-1; TRBD2 is a possible D gene (7 bases). Germline assignment: CDR1 SGHAT and CDR2 FQNNGV. This CDR3 region has 15 residues. V lost 7 bases and J 2 bases, leaving 15 bases between the germline ends. The CDR3 spells CASIQRGGPYNEQFF. CDR3 nucleotide sequence: TGTGCCAGCATCCAAAGGGGGGGCCCCTACAATGAGCAGTTCTTC.

The V call is TRBV25-1, the J call TRBJ1-2; the D is unclear. V was trimmed by 3 bases and J by 8 bases, leaving 10 bases between them. The CDR3 spans 12 residues. Germline CDR1 reads MGHDK; CDR2 reads SYGVNS. The CDR3 loop is CASSDRGNGYTF. CDR3 nucleotides: TGTGCCAGCAGTGATCGAGGGAACGGCTACACCTTC.

This clone was seen just once. The J gene is TRBJ1-1, the V gene TRBV4-3; a possible D gene is TRBD1 (6 bases). Trimming pared 3 bases from V and 4 bases from J, leaving 15 bases between. Germline lookup yields CDR1 LGHNA and CDR2 YSLEER. This CDR3 spans 15 amino acids. The CDR3 coding sequence is TGCGCCAGCAGCCATGGACAGTACGAACGCACTGAAGCTTTCTTT. It translates to CASSHGQYERTEAFF.

This chain joins TRBV5-1 and TRBJ1-6; no reliable D call. The CDR3 is 12 residues long. V lost 4 bases and J 5 bases, leaving 4 bases between the germline ends. Germline V gene sequence: CDR1 SGHRS, CDR2 YFSETQ. The CDR3 DNA reads TGCGCCAGCAGCCCTAATAATTCACCCCTCCACTTT. The encoded protein is CASSPNNSPLHF.

The rearrangement joins TRBV11-3 to TRBJ2-1; 11 nucleotides line up with TRBD2. Germline CDR1 and CDR2: SGHNT and YENEEA. J gave up 8 bases and V 3 bases, and 9 bases lay outside the gene matches. The CDR3 runs to 16 residues. The CDR3 bases are TGTGCCAGCAGCTTCGTAGCGGGGGGGCCTATTGATGAGCAGTTCTTC. Its translation is CASSFVAGGPIDEQFF.

The chain links TRBV13 to TRBJ1-5; 9 positions match TRBD1. V lost 5 bases, J lost 5 bases, and 7 bases stayed unmatched. Per the germline V gene, CDR1 is PRHDT and CDR2 is FYEKMQ (reference sequence). The CDR3 totals 15 residues. CDR3 in DNA: TGTGCCAGCAGCCAAACAGGGGGCCTTGATCAGCCCCAGCATTTT. This encodes CASSQTGGLDQPQHF. Supplemented by reference TRBV13 and TRBJ1-5, the full variable domain reads AAGVIQSPRHLIKEKRETATLKCYPIPRHDTVYWYQQGPGQDPQFLISFYEKMQSDKGSIPDRFSAQQFSDYHSELNMSSLELGDSALYFCASSQTGGLDQPQHFGDGTRLSIL.